This TCR beta chain is drawn from a study of PD-1 blockade in classical Hodgkin lymphoma (dated by TCRdb to 2020 to 2022). Turning to the overall study: Nivolumab dosing was 3 mg/kg intravenously every 2 weeks, continuing until either disease progression or unacceptable toxicity. A peripheral blood immune signature of response to PD-1 blockade in classical Hodgkin lymphoma was defined using TCR beta sequencing and CyTOF. Overall study outcomes, separate from this receptor: Baseline diversity similar to that of newly diagnosed patients was observed in trial patients achieving complete response, whereas significantly lower diversity was observed in partial responders and progressors. The study covered only a single clinical trial cohort, and the causes of the repertoire differences, possibly disease activity or prior therapy, were still not defined. CD4+ but not CD8+ TCR diversity rose significantly by C4D1 (p=0.0027 vs p=0.16), most apparent in complete responders (p=0.02). Diversity was lower in patients who began nivolumab less than 1 year after ASCT, so these patients were left out of later analyses to avoid confounding by immune reconstitution. Baseline TCR diversity was reported to be lower in newly diagnosed patients than in healthy donors and to be lower still in relapsed/refractory patients.

As for this clone: Its binding antigen is unknown. No base-level quality is on record; no much larger clone is a single base apart.

Explained via the paper, the time point label denotes: cycle 1 day 1 (C1D1), immediately before nivolumab initiation. Every trial patient had relapsed after autologous stem cell transplantation, and cohorts A, B and C differed in prior brentuximab vedotin exposure. The trial cohort comprised 60 or so patients with relapsed/refractory classical Hodgkin lymphoma whose best overall responses were complete response, partial response or progressive disease. In the multi-cohort phase II CheckMate 205 trial, trial patients received single-agent nivolumab. An independent review committee assessed best overall response by applying the 2007 International Working Group response criteria. Trial PBMCs were collected just before the start of nivolumab (C1D1) and during therapy at cycle 2 day 1 and cycle 4 day 1. Peripheral blood was collected in 8 mL Vacutainer Cell Preparation Tubes, from which PBMCs were isolated by centrifugation and then cryopreserved.

The CDR3 contains 14 residues, cysteine and phenylalanine counted. The entry retains the CDR3 DNA only, 42 bases that are in frame from base 1. In the germline V gene (reference sequence), CDR1 corresponds to MNHEY and CDR2 to SMNVEV. At the junction V is shortened by 5 bases and J by 3 bases; bases outside the gene matches: 5. The Qiagen DNeasy kit was used to extract genomic DNA from unsorted PBMCs and from the negatively selected CD4+ and CD8+ fractions. Amplification of TCR beta CDR3 regions was done by immunoSEQ multiplex PCR with primers that anneal to V and J segments. A synthetic immune receptor repertoire was used to minimize amplification bias, and any remaining bias was removed computationally after sequencing. The published analysis was carried out like this. Repertoire diversity was quantified as the Shannon entropy index using custom Python scripts. Unsorted, CD4+ and CD8+ repertoires were analyzed separately, except in combined analyses where CD4+ and CD8+ sequences were merged in silico. Clonal expansion was defined as at least a 2-fold frequency increase after treatment relative to C1D1, with a pseudocount of 0.5 for undetected baseline clones. Clones with 0 or 1 copy at C1D1 were defined as singleton clones, while clones with 2 or more copies were defined as non-singleton clones. Clones expanded in unsorted samples were annotated as CD4+, CD8+ or unknown by matching protein sequences in sorted samples from the same patient. Wilcoxon tests on paired samples were used to test changes in diversity from C1D1 to C4D1. TCRdb obtained this table from immuneACCESS and retained in-frame rearrangements with V and J assigned. These tables miss some clones; where compared with another copy, unresolved V genes account for less than half of the shortfall, and the remainder is unexplained. V and J calls and clone size are copied from that table; D and trimming were computed from the DNA. The sample records 60,000 or so clones, 90% of which are singletons. The ten largest clones capture around 9.7% of the sample.

The chain is assembled from TRBV27 and TRBJ2-3; the junction holds 7 bases that match TRBD2. This receptor was obtained from a human donor with classical Hodgkin lymphoma. The sequences come from peripheral blood mononuclear cells (PBMCs), collected at baseline. The DNA sequence reads TGTGCCAGCAGTATGGGACTACGGACAGATACGCAGTATTTT. It translates to CASSMGLRTDTQYF.